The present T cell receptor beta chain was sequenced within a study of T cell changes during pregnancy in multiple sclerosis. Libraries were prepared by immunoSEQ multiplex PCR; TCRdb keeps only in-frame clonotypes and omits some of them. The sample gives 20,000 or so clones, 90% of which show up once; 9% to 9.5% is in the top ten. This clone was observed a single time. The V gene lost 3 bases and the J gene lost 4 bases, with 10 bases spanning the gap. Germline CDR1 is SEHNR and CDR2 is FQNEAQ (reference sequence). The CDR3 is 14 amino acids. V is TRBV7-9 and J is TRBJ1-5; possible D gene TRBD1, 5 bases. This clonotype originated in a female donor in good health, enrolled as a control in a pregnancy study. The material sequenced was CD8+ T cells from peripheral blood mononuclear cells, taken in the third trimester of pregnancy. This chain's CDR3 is CASSLSTGNQPQHF. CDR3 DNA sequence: TGTGCCAGCAGCTTGAGTACAGGTAATCAGCCCCAGCATTTT.